The rows below give T cell receptor beta chains drawn from one sample of a study of vaccination effects on CD4 cells after COVID-19. Assay: immunoSEQ multiplex PCR; the TCRdb copy retains only in-frame clones and omits some. The sample consists of 50,000 to 65,000 clones, around 73% of them appearing once. No cognate antigen is known for these TCRs. The specimen comprised CD4+ T cells from PBMCs cultured with HCoV-229E spike peptides, sampled after COVID-19 vaccination. The receptors here all came from a human donor who received a COVID-19 vaccine. CDR3s include the opening cysteine and the closing phenylalanine or tryptophan. A D gene is named only where the DNA matches it firmly. Size values are once, few and many counts, or a class for expanded clones, and some rows have none.

d_call	v_call	j_call	clone_size	cdr3_aa	cdr3_nt
TRBD1	TRBV7-9	TRBJ1-2	NA	CASSVGQGYGYTF	TGTGCCAGCAGCGTTGGACAGGGCTATGGCTACACCTTC
NA	TRBV9	TRBJ1-4	NA	CASSAGRFNEKLFF	TGTGCCAGCAGCGCGGGACGCTTTAATGAAAAACTGTTTTTT
NA	TRBV18	TRBJ2-1	NA	CASSPPLGGSAYNEQFF	TGTGCCAGCTCACCTCCGCTAGGGGGAAGCGCCTACAATGAGCAGTTCTTC
NA	TRBV6-5	TRBJ1-3	NA	CASSRLTSGNTIYF	TGTGCCAGCAGCCGTTTGACCTCTGGAAACACCATATATTTT
TRBD1	TRBV5-4	TRBJ1-1	NA	CASSQPGQGATEAFF	TGTGCCAGCAGCCAACCGGGACAGGGGGCGACTGAAGCTTTCTTT
NA	TRBV4-1	TRBJ2-1	NA	CASSFGQRTYNEQFF	TGCGCCAGCAGCTTCGGGCAGCGAACCTACAATGAGCAGTTCTTC
TRBD2	TRBV19	TRBJ2-1	once	CASAGTSGDHEQFF	TGTGCCAGTGCTGGGACTAGCGGGGACCATGAGCAGTTCTTC
TRBD1	TRBV6-5	TRBJ1-1	NA	CASSYGDRGDTEAFF	TGTGCCAGCAGTTACGGGGACAGGGGAGACACTGAAGCTTTCTTT
NA	TRBV6-2/TRBV6-3	TRBJ1-2	NA	CASSYSSSTIYGYTF	TGTGCCAGCAGTTACTCGAGTTCCACCATCTATGGCTACACCTTC
NA	TRBV24-1	TRBJ2-2	NA	CATSDRETGYTGELFF	TGTGCCACCAGTGATCGGGAAACAGGGTACACCGGGGAGCTGTTTTTT
NA	TRBV15	TRBJ2-3	NA	CATSRLGGTSTDTQYF	TGTGCCACCAGCCGTCTTGGAGGGACTAGCACAGATACGCAGTATTTT
NA	TRBV7-2	TRBJ1-1	few	CASSSQWGGTEAFF	TGTGCCAGCAGCTCCCAGTGGGGCGGCACTGAAGCTTTCTTT
NA	TRBV30	TRBJ2-4	NA	CAWSVGQAKNIQYF	TGTGCCTGGAGTGTGGGTCAGGCCAAAAACATTCAGTACTTC
NA	TRBV7-2	TRBJ1-2	once	CASSFPGLGYTF	TGTGCCAGCAGCTTCCCCGGGCTTGGCTACACCTTC
NA	TRBV19	TRBJ1-4	NA	CASSMERGFVEKLFF	TGTGCCAGTAGTATGGAACGAGGGTTTGTCGAAAAACTGTTTTTT
NA	TRBV4-3	TRBJ1-5	few	CASSLHRGGNQPQHF	TGCGCCAGCAGCCTTCACCGGGGGGGCAATCAGCCCCAGCATTTT
TRBD1	TRBV14	TRBJ1-3	NA	CASSQDGGQTPGNTIYF	TGTGCCAGCAGCCAAGATGGGGGACAGACTCCCGGAAACACCATATATTTT
NA	TRBV5-6	TRBJ1-4	NA	CASSLGFAEKLFF	TGTGCCAGCAGCTTGGGGTTTGCTGAAAAACTGTTTTTT
TRBD1	TRBV2	TRBJ1-6	NA	CASSADRGRGSPLHF	TGTGCCAGCAGTGCGGACAGGGGACGCGGTTCACCCCTCCACTTT
NA	TRBV7-2	TRBJ2-2	NA	CASSAKTNTGELFF	TGTGCCAGCAGCGCAAAGACGAACACCGGGGAGCTGTTTTTT
TRBD1	TRBV30	TRBJ1-6	NA	CAGGQGSYNSPLHF	TGTGCCGGGGGACAGGGCTCCTATAATTCACCCCTCCACTTT
NA	TRBV5-1	TRBJ1-6	NA	CASSFTGNNNSPLHF	TGCGCCAGCAGCTTTACAGGGAATAATAATTCACCCCTCCACTTT
NA	TRBV7-8	TRBJ1-1	NA	CASSPPWGAVDTEAFF	TGTGCCAGCAGCCCCCCATGGGGGGCTGTGGACACTGAAGCTTTCTTT
NA	TRBV29-1	TRBJ1-5	NA	CSVGQDSNQPQHF	TGCAGCGTAGGCCAGGATAGCAATCAGCCCCAGCATTTT
TRBD1	TRBV13	TRBJ2-1	few	CASSATGTVYNEQFF	TGTGCCAGCAGCGCGACCGGGACAGTGTACAATGAGCAGTTCTTC
NA	TRBV20-1	TRBJ2-1	NA	CSASRGYNEQFF	TGCAGTGCTAGTCGGGGTTACAATGAGCAGTTCTTC
TRBD1	TRBV6-5	TRBJ2-1	NA	CACRGRSYNEQFF	TGTGCCTGCAGGGGGCGATCCTACAATGAGCAGTTCTTC
NA	TRBV7-2	TRBJ2-1	NA	CASSLAWVVSGNEQFF	TGTGCCAGCAGCTTAGCGTGGGTGGTGTCGGGCAATGAGCAGTTCTTC
TRBD2	TRBV9	TRBJ2-3	NA	CASSFGLAGGGTDTQYF	TGTGCCAGCAGCTTCGGACTAGCGGGGGGGGGCACAGATACGCAGTATTTT
TRBD1	TRBV5-4	TRBJ1-1	NA	CASSQITGVTEAFF	TGTGCCAGCAGTCAGATTACAGGGGTTACTGAAGCTTTCTTT
NA	TRBV27	TRBJ1-6	NA	CASSLFGGTSSYNSPLHF	TGTGCCAGCAGTTTATTCGGGGGGACCAGCTCCTATAATTCACCCCTCCACTTT
NA	TRBV6-1	TRBJ1-2	NA	CASSDNSKGGYGYTF	TGTGCCAGCAGTGACAACAGCAAAGGGGGCTATGGCTACACCTTC
TRBD1	TRBV5-8	TRBJ1-4	NA	CASSLNRGRGEKLFF	TGTGCCAGCAGTCTAAACAGGGGGCGAGGGGAAAAACTGTTTTTT
TRBD1	TRBV30	TRBJ1-2	few	CAWSAPTGGNYGYTF	TGTGCCTGGAGTGCCCCGACAGGGGGCAACTATGGCTACACCTTC